Presented here are 15 T cell receptor beta chains from one specimen sequenced in a study of CD8+ T cells in alopecia areata. The treatment denotes: oral pan-JAK inhibitor, 5-10 mg twice daily. Following RNA extraction, reverse transcription yielded cDNA that acted as the sequencing template. Sequenced by immunoSEQ multiplex PCR; TCRdb stores in-frame clones only, minus some. The data show 60,000 to 85,000 clones, around 66% seen once. The sequencing used CD8+ T cells sorted from blood, collected at week 24, from a patient treated with tofacitinib. These receptors all come from a human donor with alopecia areata.

The gene calls are TRBV25-1 and TRBJ2-7; D is ambiguous. V was trimmed by 0 bases and J by 12 bases, leaving 9 bases between them. The germline CDR1 and CDR2 sequences are MGHDK and SYGVNS. The CDR3 runs 11 residues. CDR3 loop: CASSEYPLTYF. In DNA form, the CDR3 reads TGTGCCAGCAGTGAATATCCACTTACGTACTTC.

The genes are TRBV4-3 and TRBJ2-6; 12 bases align to TRBD1. The CDR3 consists of 19 residues. V shed 0 bases, J shed 3 bases, and the junction held 6 bases outside the gene matches. Germline CDR1 is LGHNA and CDR2 is YSLEER. This CDR3 reads CASSQDTGTGGGGANVLTF. The CDR3 bases are TGCGCCAGCAGCCAAGATACCGGGACAGGGGGCGGTGGGGCCAACGTCCTGACTTTC.

The chain recombines TRBV4-1 with TRBJ2-7; D not certain. The CDR3 runs 14 residues. Germline CDR1 is MGHRA and CDR2 is YSYEKL. V gave up 0 bases and J gave up 8 bases, with 14 bases separating them. The CDR3 region has the DNA TGCGCCAGCAGCCAAGAACTGGCTTCGGAGAAGCAGTACTTC. As protein: CASSQELASEKQYF.

This clone was found many times. This rearrangement joins TRBV4-3 to TRBJ2-2, with a possible D match to TRBD2 (6 bases). This CDR3 has 17 amino acids. CDR1 is LGHNA and CDR2 is YSLEER in the germline V gene. Trimming took off 0 bases at V and 1 base at J, with 12 bases between the two ends. The CDR3 DNA reads TGCGCCAGCAGCCAAGATTGGGGAGGACAGAACACCGGGGAGCTGTTTTTT. Amino acids: CASSQDWGGQNTGELFF.

The V gene is TRBV7-8, the J gene TRBJ1-2; D remains ambiguous. Trimming took off 2 bases at V and 0 bases at J, with 13 bases between the two ends. From germline, CDR1 is SGHVS and CDR2 FQNEAQ. The CDR3 totals 16 residues. The CDR3 loop is CASSLTGSEANYGYTF. The CDR3 DNA sequence: TGTGCCAGCAGCTTAACCGGGAGTGAGGCTAACTATGGCTACACCTTC.

Regarding this clone: The same CDR3 also results from other DNA sequences found in this sample. V is TRBV29-1 and J is TRBJ2-2, with D possibly being TRBD1 (5 bases). V was shortened by 4 bases and J by 0 bases, with 9 bases between the two germline ends. The CDR3 extends over 14 amino acids. Germline V gives CDR1 SQVTM, CDR2 ANQGSEA. CDR3 nucleotide sequence: TGCAGCGTTGGCCGGACATCGAACACCGGGGAGCTGTTTTTT. Amino acid sequence: CSVGRTSNTGELFF.

The chain recombines TRBV4-1 with TRBJ1-2; D gene ambiguous. The CDR3 extends over 15 amino acids. Between the trimmed V and J ends, which lost 0 bases and 8 bases, there was a span of 16 bases. CDR1 is MGHRA and CDR2 is YSYEKL in the germline V gene. CDR3 sequence (DNA): TGCGCCAGCAGCCAAGATAGGGCCGCCCGGAGCGGCTACACCTTC. Residues: CASSQDRAARSGYTF.

Regarding this clone: The sample carries other DNA sequences with the same CDR3. V is TRBV30 and J is TRBJ2-7; perhaps TRBD2 as D (5 bases). Per germline, CDR1 GTSNPN and CDR2 SVGIG (reference sequence). This CDR3 contains 12 residues. V lost 3 bases, J lost 0 bases, and 6 bases lay in between. The CDR3 loop is CAWRGSSYEQYF. DNA of the CDR3: TGTGCCTGGAGGGGGAGCTCCTACGAGCAGTACTTC. Filled out from reference TRBV30 and TRBJ2-7, the complete variable domain reads SQTIHQWPATLVQPVGSPLSLECTVEGTSNPNLYWYRQAAGRGLQLLFYSVGIGQISSEVPQNLSASRPQDRQFILSSKKLLLSDSGFYLCAWRGSSYEQYFGPGTRLTVT.

This clone appeared a few times. The rearrangement uses TRBV27 and TRBJ2-1; either TRBD1 or TRBD2 may supply D (6 bases each). V was cut by 3 bases and J by 9 bases, with 9 bases left in between. Germline loops: CDR1 MNHEY, CDR2 SMNVEV (reference sequence). This CDR3 contains 12 residues. This CDR3 reads CASSFGGTEQFF. CDR3 sequence (DNA): TGTGCCAGCAGTTTCGGGGGCACTGAGCAGTTCTTC.

J is TRBJ2-3 and V is TRBV7-2, with D unclear. CDR1 is SGHTA and CDR2 is FQGNSA in the germline V gene. Trimming removed 1 base from V and 4 bases from J, with 12 bases in between. This CDR3 region has 15 residues. As DNA, the CDR3 is TGTGCCAGCAGCTTAGTGAGCGCCCCCCCAGATACGCAGTATTTT. This sequence encodes CASSLVSAPPDTQYF. The full variable domain, rest sourced from reference TRBV7-2 and TRBJ2-3, is GAGVSQSPSNKVTEKGKDVELRCDPISGHTALYWYRQSLGQGLEFLIYFQGNSAPDKSGLPSDRFSAERTGGSVSTLTIQRTQQEDSAVYLCASSLVSAPPDTQYFGPGTRLTVL.

For the CDR3, the DNA is TGCGCCAGCAGCCCGAATTTTGGACTCGCCCTTCGGGGCGAACAGTTCTTC. It specifies CASSPNFGLALRGEQFF. This rearrangement joins TRBV4-1 to TRBJ2-1; D tentatively reads TRBD1 or TRBD2 (5 bases each). Trimming shortened V by 4 bases and J by 13 bases, and 29 bases separated the two germline ends. The CDR3 has 17 amino acids. Looked up from germline, CDR1 is MGHRA and CDR2 is YSYEKL.

The chain uses TRBV9 and TRBJ2-3, with TRBD2 identical over 9 bases. Germline V CDR1 and CDR2: SGDLS, YYNGEE. The CDR3 extends over 19 amino acids. Unmatched junction bases numbered 16, after V lost 3 bases and J lost 2 bases. The chain's CDR3 is CASSDRDSRGGRDTDTQYF. In DNA form, the CDR3 reads TGTGCCAGCAGCGACAGGGACAGCCGCGGCGGGAGGGACACAGATACGCAGTATTTT. The full variable domain, completed using reference TRBV9 and TRBJ2-3, is DSGVTQTPKHLITATGQRVTLRCSPRSGDLSVYWYQQSLDQGLQFLIQYYNGEERAKGNILERFSAQQFPDLHSELNLSSLELGDSALYFCASSDRDSRGGRDTDTQYFGPGTRLTVL.

This clone was detected a few times. V is TRBV7-3 and J is TRBJ2-3; D may be TRBD2 (6 bases). This CDR3 is 15 amino acids long. Germline lookup yields CDR1 SGHTA and CDR2 FQGTGA. V was clipped by 5 bases and J by 2 bases, with 14 bases between them. This CDR3 is CASSVGGTITDTQYF. Here the CDR3 DNA reads TGTGCCAGCAGCGTCGGGGGTACAATCACAGATACGCAGTATTTT. Filled out from reference TRBV7-3 and TRBJ2-3, the complete variable domain reads GAGVSQTPSNKVTEKGKYVELRCDPISGHTALYWYRQSLGQGPEFLIYFQGTGAADDSGLPNDRFFAVRPEGSVSTLKIQRTERGDSAVYLCASSVGGTITDTQYFGPGTRLTVL.

For the CDR3, the DNA is TGTGCCAGCCACCCACAGGGTTTCTACGAGCAGTACTTC. This gives the protein CASHPQGFYEQYF. The V and J genes are TRBV28 and TRBJ2-7, with D possibly matching TRBD1 (6 bases). This CDR3 comprises 13 residues. V shed 8 bases and J shed 3 bases, with 14 bases lying between them. The germline V gene encodes CDR1 MDHEN and CDR2 SYDVKM.

The gene calls are TRBV6-5 and TRBJ2-1; 9 bases line up with TRBD2. V shed 7 bases and J 8 bases; nucleotides not matched to a gene: 9. The germline V gene encodes CDR1 MNHEY and CDR2 SVGAGI. This CDR3 spans 14 amino acids. CDR3 residues: CASTRGGVSDEQFF. The CDR3 DNA sequence: TGTGCCAGCACTCGCGGGGGGGTTAGTGATGAGCAGTTCTTC.